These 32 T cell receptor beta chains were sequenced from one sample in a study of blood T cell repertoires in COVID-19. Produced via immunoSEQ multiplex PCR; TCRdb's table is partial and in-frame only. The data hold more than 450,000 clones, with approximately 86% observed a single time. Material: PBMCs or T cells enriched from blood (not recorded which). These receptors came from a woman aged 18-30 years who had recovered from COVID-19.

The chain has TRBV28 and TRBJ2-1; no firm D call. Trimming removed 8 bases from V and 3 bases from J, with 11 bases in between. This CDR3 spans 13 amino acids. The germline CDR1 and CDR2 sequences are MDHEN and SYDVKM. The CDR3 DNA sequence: TGTGCCAGCGAAACCTCGGGCTACAATGAGCAGTTCTTC. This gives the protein CASETSGYNEQFF.

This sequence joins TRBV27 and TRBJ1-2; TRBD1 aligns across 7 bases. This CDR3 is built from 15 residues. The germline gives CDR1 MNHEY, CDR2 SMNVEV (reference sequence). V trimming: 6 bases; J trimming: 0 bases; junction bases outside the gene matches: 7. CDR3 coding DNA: TGTGCCAGCAGCCTAAGCAGGGGGTCTAACTATGGCTACACCTTC. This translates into CASSLSRGSNYGYTF.

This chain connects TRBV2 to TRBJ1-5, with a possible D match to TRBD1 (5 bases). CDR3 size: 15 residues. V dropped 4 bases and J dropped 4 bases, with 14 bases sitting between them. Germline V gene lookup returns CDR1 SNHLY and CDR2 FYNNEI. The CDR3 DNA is TGTGCCAGCAGTGGGAGTGGCAGGGAAAATCAGCCCCAGCATTTT. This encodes CASSGSGRENQPQHF.

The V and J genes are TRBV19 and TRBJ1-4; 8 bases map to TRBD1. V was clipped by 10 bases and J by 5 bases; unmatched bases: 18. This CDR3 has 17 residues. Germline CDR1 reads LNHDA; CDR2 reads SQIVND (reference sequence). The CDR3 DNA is TGTGCCACTACCGGGACAGGCCGCGGGATTTTAAATGAAAAACTGTTTTTT. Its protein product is CATTGTGRGILNEKLFF.

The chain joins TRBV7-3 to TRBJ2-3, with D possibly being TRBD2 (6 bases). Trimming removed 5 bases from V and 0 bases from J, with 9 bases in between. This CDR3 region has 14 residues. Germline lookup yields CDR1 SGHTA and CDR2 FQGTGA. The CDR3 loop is CASSRGTSTDTQYF. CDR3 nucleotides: TGTGCCAGCAGCCGAGGGACTAGCACAGATACGCAGTATTTT.

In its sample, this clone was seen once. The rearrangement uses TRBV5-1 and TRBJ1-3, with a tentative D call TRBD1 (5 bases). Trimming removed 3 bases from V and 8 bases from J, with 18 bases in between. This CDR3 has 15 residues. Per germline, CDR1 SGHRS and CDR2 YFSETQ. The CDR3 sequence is CASSSGGVQLDTIYF. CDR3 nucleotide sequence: TGCGCCAGCAGCTCGGGAGGGGTCCAACTGGACACCATATATTTT.

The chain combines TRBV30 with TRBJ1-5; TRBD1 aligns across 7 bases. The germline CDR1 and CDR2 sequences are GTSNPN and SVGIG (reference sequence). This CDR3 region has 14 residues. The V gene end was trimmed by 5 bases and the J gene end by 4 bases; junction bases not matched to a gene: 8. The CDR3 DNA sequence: TGTGCCTGGGGGGGACAGCCCCTTAATCAGCCCCAGCATTTT. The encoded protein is CAWGGQPLNQPQHF.

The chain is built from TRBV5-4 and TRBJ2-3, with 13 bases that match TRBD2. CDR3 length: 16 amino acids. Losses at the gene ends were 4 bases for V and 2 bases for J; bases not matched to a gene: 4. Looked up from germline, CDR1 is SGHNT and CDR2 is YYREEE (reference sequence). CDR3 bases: TGTGCCAGCAGCCCCACTAGCGGGGGGGACACAGATACGCAGTATTTT. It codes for CASSPTSGGDTDTQYF.

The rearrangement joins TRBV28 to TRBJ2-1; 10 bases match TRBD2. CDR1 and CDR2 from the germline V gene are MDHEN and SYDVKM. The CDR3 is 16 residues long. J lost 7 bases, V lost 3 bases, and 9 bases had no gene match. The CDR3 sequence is CASSFQRGGPRNEQFF. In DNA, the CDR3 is TGTGCCAGCAGTTTCCAGCGGGGGGGCCCCCGAAATGAGCAGTTCTTC.

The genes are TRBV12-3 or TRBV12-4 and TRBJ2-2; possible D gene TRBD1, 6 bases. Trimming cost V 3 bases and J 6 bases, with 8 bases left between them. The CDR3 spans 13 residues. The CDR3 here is CASSFAGAGELFF. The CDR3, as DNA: TGTGCCAGCAGTTTTGCAGGGGCCGGGGAGCTGTTTTTT.

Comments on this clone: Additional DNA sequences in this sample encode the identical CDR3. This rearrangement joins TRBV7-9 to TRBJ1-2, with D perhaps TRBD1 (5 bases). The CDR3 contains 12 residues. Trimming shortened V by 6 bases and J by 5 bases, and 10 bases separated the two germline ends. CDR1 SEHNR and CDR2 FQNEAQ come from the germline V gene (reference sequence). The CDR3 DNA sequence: TGTGCCAGCAGTCCAACAGGTTATGGCTACACCTTC. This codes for CASSPTGYGYTF.

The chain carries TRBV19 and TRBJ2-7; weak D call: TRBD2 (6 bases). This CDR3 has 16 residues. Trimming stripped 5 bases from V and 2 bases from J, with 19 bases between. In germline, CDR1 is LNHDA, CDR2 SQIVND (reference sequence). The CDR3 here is CASSPRRADRTYEQYF. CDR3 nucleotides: TGTGCCAGTAGTCCCAGGAGGGCGGACCGCACCTACGAGCAGTACTTC.

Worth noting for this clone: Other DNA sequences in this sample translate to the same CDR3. The CDR3: CASSPGNSPLHF. The CDR3 nucleotides are TGTGCCAGCAGCCCAGGGAATTCACCCCTCCACTTT. The chain couples TRBV2 to TRBJ1-6; a weak D match, TRBD1 (5 bases). Germline-derived CDR1 and CDR2 are SNHLY and FYNNEI. This CDR3 has 12 residues. V was pared by 6 bases and J by 7 bases, with 7 bases between.

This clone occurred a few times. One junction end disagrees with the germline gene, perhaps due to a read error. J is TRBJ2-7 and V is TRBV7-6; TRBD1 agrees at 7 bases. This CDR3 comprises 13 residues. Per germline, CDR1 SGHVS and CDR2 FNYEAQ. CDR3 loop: CASSLRDRGGPNF. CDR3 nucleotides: TGTGCCAGCAGCTTACGGGATAGAGGGGGCCCAAACTTC.

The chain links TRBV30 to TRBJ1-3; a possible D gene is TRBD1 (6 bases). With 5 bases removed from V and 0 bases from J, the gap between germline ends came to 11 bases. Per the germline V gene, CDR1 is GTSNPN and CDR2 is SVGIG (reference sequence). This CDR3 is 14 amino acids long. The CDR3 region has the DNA TGTGCCTGGGGTCAGGGGTACTCTGGAAACACCATATATTTT. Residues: CAWGQGYSGNTIYF.

This CDR3 reads CASSYSRGRDGYTF. CDR3 coding DNA: TGTGCCAGCAGTTACAGCCGGGGGAGGGATGGCTACACCTTC. This chain connects TRBV6-5 to TRBJ1-2; D is possibly TRBD1 (5 bases). The CDR3 is made up of 14 amino acids. The germline V and J ends were trimmed by 2 bases and 6 bases, with 13 bases remaining between them. Germline lookup yields CDR1 MNHEY and CDR2 SVGAGI.

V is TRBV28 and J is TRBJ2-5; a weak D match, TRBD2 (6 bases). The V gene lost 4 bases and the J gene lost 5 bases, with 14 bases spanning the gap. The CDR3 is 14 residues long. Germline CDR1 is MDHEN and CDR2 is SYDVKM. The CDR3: CASSYRGSGETQYF. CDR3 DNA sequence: TGTGCCAGCAGTTACCGGGGGAGCGGGGAGACCCAGTACTTC. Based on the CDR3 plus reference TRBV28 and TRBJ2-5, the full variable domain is DVKVTQSSRYLVKRTGEKVFLECVQDMDHENMFWYRQDPGLGLRLIYFSYDVKMKEKGDIPEGYSVSREKKERFSLILESASTNQTSMYLCASSYRGSGETQYFGPGTRLLVL.

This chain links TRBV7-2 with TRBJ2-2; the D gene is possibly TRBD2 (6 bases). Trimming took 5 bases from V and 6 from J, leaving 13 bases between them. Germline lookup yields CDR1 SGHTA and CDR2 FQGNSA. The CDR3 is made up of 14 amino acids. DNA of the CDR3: TGTGCCAGCAGCCCTCGGACTAATTCCGGGGAGCTGTTTTTT. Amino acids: CASSPRTNSGELFF.

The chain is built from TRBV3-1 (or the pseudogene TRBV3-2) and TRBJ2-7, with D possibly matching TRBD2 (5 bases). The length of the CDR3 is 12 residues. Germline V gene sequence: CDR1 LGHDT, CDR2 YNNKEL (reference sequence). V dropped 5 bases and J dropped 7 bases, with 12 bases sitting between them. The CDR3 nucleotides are TGTGCCAGCAGCTATACCCCGGGGGAGCAGTACTTC. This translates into CASSYTPGEQYF.

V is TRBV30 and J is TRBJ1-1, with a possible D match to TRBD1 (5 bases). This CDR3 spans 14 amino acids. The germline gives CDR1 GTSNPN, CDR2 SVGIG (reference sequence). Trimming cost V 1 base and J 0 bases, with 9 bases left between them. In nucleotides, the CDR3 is TGTGCCTGGAGTGGCAAAGGGGTGAACACTGAAGCTTTCTTT. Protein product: CAWSGKGVNTEAFF.

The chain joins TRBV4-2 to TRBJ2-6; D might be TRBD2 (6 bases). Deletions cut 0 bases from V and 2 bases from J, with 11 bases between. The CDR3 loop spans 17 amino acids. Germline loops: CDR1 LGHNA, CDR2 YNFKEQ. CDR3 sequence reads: CASSQDPTGAGANVLTF. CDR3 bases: TGTGCCAGCAGCCAAGACCCGACGGGAGCTGGGGCCAACGTCCTGACTTTC.

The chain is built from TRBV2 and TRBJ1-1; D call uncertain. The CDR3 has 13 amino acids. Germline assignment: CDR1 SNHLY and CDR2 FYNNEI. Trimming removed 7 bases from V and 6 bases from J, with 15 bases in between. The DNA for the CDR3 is TGTGCCAGCACCTCACCGACGGAGTCTGAAGCTTTCTTT. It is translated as CASTSPTESEAFF.

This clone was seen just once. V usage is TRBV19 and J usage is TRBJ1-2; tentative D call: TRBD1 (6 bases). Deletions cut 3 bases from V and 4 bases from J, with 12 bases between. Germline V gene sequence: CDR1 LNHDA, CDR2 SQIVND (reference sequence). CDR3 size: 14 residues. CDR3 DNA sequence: TGTGCCAGTAGTATGATAGAGGACAGCTATGGCTACACCTTC. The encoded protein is CASSMIEDSYGYTF.

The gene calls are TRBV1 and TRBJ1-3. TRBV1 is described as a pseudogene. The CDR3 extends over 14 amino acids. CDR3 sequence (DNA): TGCACCAGCACGGCGGGGACGCGAGGAAACACCATATATTTT. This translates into CTSTAGTRGNTIYF.

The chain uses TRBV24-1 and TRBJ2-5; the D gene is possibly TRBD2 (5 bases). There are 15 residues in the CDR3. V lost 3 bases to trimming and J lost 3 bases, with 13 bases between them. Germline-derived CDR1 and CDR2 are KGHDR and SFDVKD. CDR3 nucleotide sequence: TGTGCCACCAGTGATCGTGGCGGGTGTGAAGAGACCCAGTACTTC. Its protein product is CATSDRGGCEETQYF.

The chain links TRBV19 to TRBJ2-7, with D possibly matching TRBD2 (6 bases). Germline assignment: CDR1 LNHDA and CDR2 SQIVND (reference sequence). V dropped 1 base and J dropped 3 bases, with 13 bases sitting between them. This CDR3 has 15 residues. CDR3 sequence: CASSIGGTEDYEQYF. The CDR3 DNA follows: TGTGCCAGTAGTATAGGCGGGACCGAGGACTACGAGCAGTACTTC.

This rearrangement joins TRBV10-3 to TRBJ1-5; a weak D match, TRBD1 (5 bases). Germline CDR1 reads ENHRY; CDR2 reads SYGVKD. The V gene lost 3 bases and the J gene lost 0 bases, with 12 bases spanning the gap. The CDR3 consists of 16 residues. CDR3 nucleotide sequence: TGTGCCATCAGTGACGCCGACAGACTTAGCAATCAGCCCCAGCATTTT. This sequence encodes CAISDADRLSNQPQHF.

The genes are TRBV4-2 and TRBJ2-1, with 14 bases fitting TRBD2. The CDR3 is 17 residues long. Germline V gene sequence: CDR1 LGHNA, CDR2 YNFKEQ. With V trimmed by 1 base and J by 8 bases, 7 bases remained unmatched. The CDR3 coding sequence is TGTGCCAGCAGCCAAGGACTAGCGGGGGGGCCTAGGGATGAGCAGTTCTTC. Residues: CASSQGLAGGPRDEQFF.

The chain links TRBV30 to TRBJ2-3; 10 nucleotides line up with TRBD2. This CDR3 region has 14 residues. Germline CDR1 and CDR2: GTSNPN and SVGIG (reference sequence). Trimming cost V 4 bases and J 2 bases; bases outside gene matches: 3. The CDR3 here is CAWTLAGDTDTQYF. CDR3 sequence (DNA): TGTGCCTGGACCCTAGCGGGGGACACAGATACGCAGTATTTT.

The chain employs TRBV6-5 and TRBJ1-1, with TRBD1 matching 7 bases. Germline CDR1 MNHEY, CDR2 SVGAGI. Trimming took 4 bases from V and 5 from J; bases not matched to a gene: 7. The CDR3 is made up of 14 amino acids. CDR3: CASSFIQGGTEAFF. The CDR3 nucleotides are TGTGCCAGCAGTTTTATCCAGGGGGGAACTGAAGCTTTCTTT.

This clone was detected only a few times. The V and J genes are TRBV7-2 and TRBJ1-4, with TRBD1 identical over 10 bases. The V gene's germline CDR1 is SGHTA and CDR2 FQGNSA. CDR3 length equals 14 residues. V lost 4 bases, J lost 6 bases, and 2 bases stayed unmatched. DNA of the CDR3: TGTGCCAGCAGCTCGGACAGGGGGTATGAAAAACTGTTTTTT. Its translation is CASSSDRGYEKLFF.

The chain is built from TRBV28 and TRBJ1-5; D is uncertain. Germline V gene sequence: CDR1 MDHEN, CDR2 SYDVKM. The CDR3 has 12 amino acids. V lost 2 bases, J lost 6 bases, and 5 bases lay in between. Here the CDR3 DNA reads TGTGCCAGCAGTTTACGAGTTCAGCCCCAGCATTTT. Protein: CASSLRVQPQHF.